The clone carrying this TCR beta chain was picked up many times. Authors of the study amplified TCR beta CDR3 regions from RNA transcripts. The study used the HTBI primer set for a first-round RT-PCR of the TCR CDR3. A single record per CDR3 protein comes from TCRdb applying MiXCR to the multiplex PCR reads. The top ten hold about a fifth of the sample, which has 300,000 to 450,000 distinct CDR3 sequences, approximately 13% seen once. This entry is derived from a study of T cells in Graves' hyperthyroidism and ophthalmopathy. The CDR3 is 13 amino acids. CDR1 SQVTM and CDR2 ANQGSEA come from the germline V gene. V lost 6 bases and J lost 1, with 12 bases in between.

The sequencing input was blood. The gene calls are TRBV29-1 and TRBJ2-5, with a possible D match to TRBD1 (5 bases). This receptor was identified in a young man with Graves' hyperthyroidism that later progressed to Graves' ophthalmopathy. The CDR3 DNA is TGCAGCGTCCGATATAGGGGCCAAGAGACCCAGTACTTC. Protein: CSVRYRGQETQYF.